The sequence of this TCR beta chain was determined in a study of CXCR3-negative and CXCR3-positive naive CD8 T cells. The TRB libraries of cDNA were built by UMI-labeled 5' RACE. No DNA is given; TCRdb re-called the 5' RACE reads and lists each CDR3 protein once. The repertoire table contains roughly 48,000 distinct CDR3 sequences. This CDR3 has 15 amino acids. Germline V gene sequence: CDR1 KGHSH, CDR2 LQKENI. A remark on this clonotype: What it binds is not known.

Study-wide results and caveats: Both naive subsets, CXCR3-negative and CXCR3-positive, displayed similar TRBV-TRBJ usage, unlike memory cells.

Input material: memory CD8+ T cells from blood. V and J are TRBV18 and TRBJ2-7; TCRdb selects TRBD1, and the lack of DNA leaves this call unchecked. This sequence originates from a human donor in good health. Some clones in this sample may be carry-over from other donors' samples. Here the CDR3 reads CASSPAGTNTYEQYF.